The 22 T cell receptor beta chains below were found in one sample sequenced in a study of T cell responses to AZD1222 COVID-19 vaccine. The method was immunoSEQ multiplex PCR; TCRdb's version includes in-frame clones alone and lacks a portion of them. The sample lists about 100,000 clones, approximately 92% occurring once. The material was peripheral blood, obtained on day 0 of AZD1222 vaccination. The receptors were sampled from an adult in good health.

Comment on this clone: This sample also contains other DNA sequences that code for the same CDR3. V usage is TRBV12-3 or TRBV12-4 and J usage is TRBJ1-1; TRBD1 is a possible D gene (5 bases). The CDR3 totals 13 residues. The germline V and J ends were trimmed by 3 bases and 3 bases, with 8 bases remaining between them. The CDR3 loop is CASSFGGDTEAFF. The CDR3 coding sequence is TGTGCCAGCAGTTTCGGAGGGGACACTGAAGCTTTCTTT.

The CDR3 nucleotides are TGTGCCAGCAGCTCCCAGACAGGAAACACCGGGGAGCTGTTTTTT. Translation: CASSSQTGNTGELFF. V usage is TRBV5-6 and J usage is TRBJ2-2; D possibly corresponds to TRBD1 (6 bases). Per germline, CDR1 SGHDT and CDR2 YYEEEE. Trimming removed 3 bases from V and 2 bases from J, with 11 bases in between. This CDR3 has 15 amino acids.

CDR3 nucleotides: TGTGCCAGTAGACGACAGGGAAGTAATTCACCCCTCCACTTT. Translated, it gives CASRRQGSNSPLHF. The chain joins TRBV19 to TRBJ1-6; 7 bases fit TRBD1. After removal of 6 bases from V and 6 bases from J, the junction contained 5 bases not matched to a gene. The CDR3 spans 14 residues. In germline, CDR1 is LNHDA, CDR2 SQIVND (reference sequence).

In its sample, this clone was seen once. This chain links TRBV27 with TRBJ1-4, with D perhaps TRBD1 (6 bases). Germline values: CDR1 MNHEY, CDR2 SMNVEV (reference sequence). This CDR3 has 15 residues. With 2 bases removed from V and 1 base from J, the gap between germline ends came to 8 bases. The CDR3 bases are TGTGCCAGCAGTTTAAGGGGGGGAACTAATGAAAAACTGTTTTTT. This encodes CASSLRGGTNEKLFF.

The CDR3 DNA reads TGTGCCAGCAGTTACAGGGGTCAGCCCCAGCATTTT. Translated: CASSYRGQPQHF. V and J are TRBV13 and TRBJ1-5; 7 nucleotides line up with TRBD1. Losses at the gene ends were 6 bases for V and 6 bases for J; bases not matched to a gene: 2. Germline V gives CDR1 PRHDT, CDR2 FYEKMQ (reference sequence). The CDR3 has 12 amino acids.

This chain connects TRBV7-2 to TRBJ1-6; maybe TRBD1 (5 bases). This CDR3 is built from 16 residues. Per the germline V gene, CDR1 is SGHTA and CDR2 is FQGNSA. Deletions cut 0 bases from V and 10 bases from J, with 16 bases between. The CDR3 sequence: CASSLAVGVSGSPLHF. The CDR3 bases are TGTGCCAGCAGCTTAGCTGTGGGGGTATCAGGGTCACCCCTCCACTTT.

Only a few counts were recorded for this clone. The chain couples TRBV7-2 to TRBJ2-2; TRBD1 matches 8 bases. Germline lookup yields CDR1 SGHTA and CDR2 FQGNSA. V gave up 6 bases and J gave up 6 bases; unmatched junction bases: 3. This CDR3 is 13 amino acids long. CDR3 residues: CASSLQGAGELFF. The DNA of the CDR3 is TGTGCCAGCAGTCTACAGGGGGCCGGGGAGCTGTTTTTT.

This chain links TRBV2 with TRBJ1-6; D may be TRBD1 (5 bases). The CDR3 is 15 residues long. Germline lookup yields CDR1 SNHLY and CDR2 FYNNEI. V shed 1 base and J shed 9 bases, with 13 bases lying between them. CDR3 residues: CASSEEGLGISPLHF. For the CDR3, the DNA is TGTGCCAGCAGTGAAGAGGGGCTGGGGATTTCACCCCTCCACTTT.

The rearrangement joins TRBV19 to TRBJ1-1; D uncertain. The CDR3 runs to 14 residues. Trimming took 6 bases from V and 1 from J, leaving 12 bases between them. Germline V gene sequence: CDR1 LNHDA, CDR2 SQIVND (reference sequence). The CDR3 DNA follows: TGTGCCAGTAGCCTCGGAGGCCGGAACACTGAAGCTTTCTTT. It codes for CASSLGGRNTEAFF.

J is TRBJ2-1 and V is TRBV5-1; D uncertain. CDR1 and CDR2 (germline): SGHRS, YFSETQ. V lost 6 bases to trimming and J lost 5 bases, with 6 bases between them. The CDR3 covers 11 residues. The CDR3 loop is CASKLHNEQFF. The CDR3 bases are TGCGCCAGCAAACTCCACAATGAGCAGTTCTTC.

The chain uses TRBV18 and TRBJ2-3; D remains unclear. The CDR3 is made up of 13 amino acids. Trimming removed 4 bases from V and 0 bases from J, with 5 bases in between. From germline, CDR1 is KGHSH and CDR2 LQKENI. DNA for the CDR3: TGTGCCAGCTCACAAACTAGCACAGATACGCAGTATTTT. Its protein product is CASSQTSTDTQYF.

This chain joins TRBV7-3 and TRBJ2-5, with a tentative D call TRBD2 (6 bases). V was shortened by 5 bases and J by 1 base, with 11 bases between the two germline ends. Germline assignment: CDR1 SGHTA and CDR2 FQGTGA. The CDR3 has 14 residues. Here the CDR3 reads CASSRSGFQETQYF. CDR3 DNA: TGTGCCAGCAGCCGTAGCGGTTTCCAAGAGACCCAGTACTTC.

This chain joins TRBV5-1 and TRBJ1-4, with 9 bases identical to TRBD1. J gave up 7 bases and V 6 bases, and 4 bases lay outside the gene matches. CDR3 length equals 13 residues. The germline CDR1 and CDR2 sequences are SGHRS and YFSETQ. In DNA, the CDR3 is TGCGCCAGCACGGGACAGGGTGGTGAAAAACTGTTTTTT. Protein sequence: CASTGQGGEKLFF. The full variable domain, its missing parts supplied by reference TRBV5-1 and TRBJ1-4, is KAGVTQTPRYLIKTRGQQVTLSCSPISGHRSVSWYQQTPGQGLQFLFEYFSETQRNKGNFPGRFSGRQFSNSRSEMNVSTLELGDSALYLCASTGQGGEKLFFGSGTQLSVL.

CDR3 in amino acids: CASRTNRGHEAGELFF. The DNA for the CDR3 is TGTGCCAGCAGAACTAACAGGGGGCATGAAGCCGGGGAGCTGTTTTTT. This rearrangement joins TRBV7-8 to TRBJ2-2; 9 bases match TRBD1. The V and J ends lost 6 bases and 6 bases, in that order; junction bases with no gene match: 11. CDR3 length: 16 amino acids. Germline CDR1 is SGHVS and CDR2 is FQNEAQ.

The rearrangement joins TRBV10-2 to TRBJ2-3; 10 nucleotides match TRBD2. Germline CDR1 and CDR2: WSHSY and SAAADI. This CDR3 region has 12 residues. V was pared by 10 bases and J by 6 bases, with 4 bases of the junction left unmatched. The CDR3 spells CAISGRADTQYF. The CDR3 DNA is TGCGCCATCAGCGGGAGGGCTGATACGCAGTATTTT.

Regarding this clone: This same CDR3 is encoded by further DNA sequences in the sample. The J gene is TRBJ1-5, the V gene TRBV11-3, with no clear D. V lost 0 bases to trimming and J lost 4 bases, with 4 bases between them. CDR1 is SGHNT, CDR2 YENEEA, per germline. The CDR3 has 13 residues. The CDR3 spells CASSLDGNQPQHF. In DNA form, the CDR3 reads TGTGCCAGCAGCTTAGACGGAAATCAGCCCCAGCATTTT.

Turning to this clone: This specimen includes other DNA sequences encoding the same CDR3. V gene TRBV2 combines with J gene TRBJ1-3; no definite D call. The CDR3 is 14 amino acids. Germline CDR1 SNHLY, CDR2 FYNNEI. The V end lost 4 bases, the J end lost 0 bases, and 7 bases lay between the germline ends. CDR3 in DNA: TGTGCCAGCAGTGTCGGATACTCTGGAAACACCATATATTTT. It codes for CASSVGYSGNTIYF.

V gene TRBV21-1 combines with J gene TRBJ1-1; TRBD1, as called in the table, went unchecked against the DNA. TRBV21-1 is an annotated pseudogene. The CDR3 has 16 amino acids. CDR3 DNA sequence: TGTGCCAGCAGCTCAAATGGACAGGGGTTAAGCTCTGAAGCTTTCTTT. Its protein is CASSSNGQGLSSEAFF.

This clone was detected only once. The rearrangement uses TRBV27 and TRBJ1-5; D is uncertain. This CDR3 region has 15 residues. V lost 8 bases, J lost 0 bases, and 14 bases lay in between. The germline V gene has CDR1 MNHEY and CDR2 SMNVEV (reference sequence). CDR3 amino acids: CASDRTGYSNQPQHF. The CDR3, as DNA: TGTGCCAGCGATCGGACGGGCTATAGCAATCAGCCCCAGCATTTT.

The chain joins TRBV11-3 to TRBJ2-1, with D unclear. Between the trimmed V and J ends, which lost 5 bases and 5 bases, there was a span of 19 bases. From germline, CDR1 is SGHNT and CDR2 YENEEA. The CDR3 runs to 16 residues. The CDR3 protein is CASSPSETAYHNEQFF. For the CDR3, the DNA is TGTGCCAGCAGCCCCTCCGAGACCGCGTACCACAATGAGCAGTTCTTC.

The gene calls are TRBV7-9 and TRBJ1-5; D not certain. The CDR3 covers 12 residues. The V end was cut by 2 bases, the J end by 9 bases, with 8 bases between. CDR1 is SEHNR and CDR2 is FQNEAQ in the germline V gene (reference sequence). The CDR3 bases are TGTGCCAGCAGCTTATTCGATTCGCCCCAGCATTTT. Encoded protein: CASSLFDSPQHF.

The chain couples TRBV2 to TRBJ1-2; no clear D. CDR3 length: 12 amino acids. Trimming left V 1 base short and J 8 bases short, with 8 bases between. Germline CDR1 reads SNHLY; CDR2 reads FYNNEI. DNA of the CDR3: TGTGCCAGCAGTGAAGAGGGTCCGGGCTACACCTTC. Its translation is CASSEEGPGYTF.